This TCR beta chain was obtained from a study of cytomegalovirus exposure and HLA in healthy donors. The data were produced by immunoSEQ multiplex PCR, yet TCRdb's version contains in-frame clones alone and is incomplete. The top ten hold approximately 3.1% of the sample, which has around 260,000 clones, about 90% seen once. The CDR3 is made up of 15 amino acids. The V and J ends lost 0 bases and 5 bases, in that order; junction bases with no gene match: 8. Germline V CDR1 and CDR2: SGDLS, YYNGEE. The source material was PBMCs. This sequence originates from a woman in her 30s in good health and CMV-seronegative. The gene calls are TRBV9 and TRBJ2-7; 7 nucleotides match TRBD1. CDR3 sequence reads: CASSVGGDRAHEQYF. For the CDR3, the DNA is TGTGCCAGCAGCGTAGGGGGTGACAGGGCCCACGAGCAGTACTTC.